The next 17 T cell receptor beta chains were all read from a single sample in a study. TCRdb re-called the 5' RACE reads through MiXCR, storing one row per CDR3 protein. The sample has about 32,000 distinct CDR3 sequences, 25% to 30% seen once; the top ten hold under 3%. Treg sorting used a CD4+CD25+CD127-/low gate. Sequencing input: tumor-infiltrating Tregs sorted from the breast tumor. Receptor source: a female donor with breast cancer.

This clonotype is classed as medium-sized (0.01 to 0.1%). The chain carries TRBV20-1 and TRBJ2-2; D unresolved. The CDR3 loop spans 14 amino acids. Germline values: CDR1 DFQATT, CDR2 SNEGSKA (reference sequence). Trimming left V 2 bases short and J 7 bases short, with 14 bases between. The CDR3 here is CSARLPSHDGELFF. As DNA, the CDR3 is TGCAGTGCTAGACTCCCCTCGCATGACGGGGAGCTGTTTTTT.

The rearrangement links TRBV7-9 to TRBJ1-2; D is undetermined. V lost 1 base to trimming and J lost 3 bases, with 12 bases between them. This CDR3 has 15 residues. Germline-derived CDR1 and CDR2 are SEHNR and FQNEAQ (reference sequence). The DNA for the CDR3 is TGTGCCAGCAGCTTAGGGACCTACTGGGACTATGGCTACACCTTC. Encoded protein: CASSLGTYWDYGYTF.

This clonotype was observed many times. This rearrangement joins TRBV6-1 to TRBJ1-5; TRBD1 matches 8 bases. CDR1 is MNHNS, CDR2 SASEGT, per germline. The CDR3 loop spans 14 amino acids. J lost 4 bases, V lost 7 bases, and 6 bases had no gene match. DNA for the CDR3: TGTGCCAGCACCATCACAGGGGGAAATCAGCCCCAGCATTTT. This sequence encodes CASTITGGNQPQHF.

Comments on this clonotype: One end of the junction does not line up with germline, which may come from a read error. The V call is TRBV14, the J call TRBJ2-4; D perhaps matches TRBD1 (5 bases). CDR1 SGHDN and CDR2 FVKESK come from the germline V gene. The CDR3 sequence is 15 residues long. CDR3 sequence (DNA): TGTGCCAGCAGCCAACAGGCTGGGCAGGGAAACGTTCAGTACTTC. Protein product: CASSQQAGQGNVQYF. Drawing the rest from reference TRBV14 and TRBJ2-4, the complete variable domain is EAGVTQFPSHSVIEKGQTVTLRCDPISGHDNLYWYRRVMGKEIKFLLHFVKESKQDESGMPNNRFLAERTGGTYSTLKVQPAELEDSGVYFCASSQQAGQGNVQYFGAGTRLSVL.

This clonotype has only a few counts. J is TRBJ2-1 and V is TRBV5-4; 10 positions match TRBD2. The length of the CDR3 is 14 residues. V gave up 0 bases and J gave up 7 bases; unmatched junction bases: 1. Germline V lookup: CDR1 SGHNT, CDR2 YYREEE (reference sequence). CDR3 nucleotide sequence: TGTGCCAGCAGCTTGGGTAGCGGGGGGAATGAGCAGTTCTTC. Translated, it gives CASSLGSGGNEQFF.

This clonotype was seen a handful of times. The junction shows a germline mismatch at one end, possibly a read error. The rearrangement joins TRBV6-5 to TRBJ1-5; 8 positions agree with TRBD1. This CDR3 contains 16 residues. In germline, CDR1 is MNHEY, CDR2 SVGAGI. The CDR3 sequence is CASSDQQGGSNRPQHF. The CDR3 DNA reads TGTGCCAGCAGTGACCAACAGGGGGGAAGCAATCGGCCCCAGCATTTT.

This chain connects TRBV20-1 to TRBJ2-1, with D tentatively TRBD1 (5 bases). The CDR3 spans 15 residues. Germline lookup yields CDR1 DFQATT and CDR2 SNEGSKA (reference sequence). Trimming took off 1 base at V and 8 bases at J, with 18 bases between the two ends. Written as DNA, the CDR3 is TGCAGTGCTAGAGGTGAAGGGGCAGGTAGGGATGAGCAGTTCTTC. Amino acids: CSARGEGAGRDEQFF.

A few counts support this clonotype. A read error is possible here, since a much larger clone lies one base away. The chain has TRBV5-6 and TRBJ1-5, with TRBD1 as a possible D gene (5 bases). The V end was cut by 0 bases, the J end by 10 bases, with 14 bases between. The CDR3 is 14 residues long. Germline V CDR1 and CDR2: SGHDT, YYEEEE. The CDR3 DNA reads as TGTGCCAGCAGCTTGGTAGGGGATGGTTCCCCCCAGCATTTT. It is translated as CASSLVGDGSPQHF. Full variable domain (remainder filled in from reference TRBV5-6 and TRBJ1-5): DAGVTQSPTHLIKTRGQQVTLRCSPKSGHDTVSWYQQALGQGPQFIFQYYEEEERQRGNFPDRFSGHQFPNYSSELNVNALLLGDSALYLCASSLVGDGSPQHFGDGTRLSIL.

In this sample, this clonotype turned up a few times. This could be a read error, since a much larger clone is one nucleotide away. The rearrangement uses TRBV5-1 and TRBJ2-1, with 14 bases identical to TRBD2. Germline-derived CDR1 and CDR2 are SGHRS and YFSETQ. This CDR3 has 16 residues. Trimming removed 0 bases from V and 7 bases from J; junction bases left unmatched: 3. The CDR3 sequence is CASSLATSGGGNEQFF. Written as DNA, the CDR3 is TGCGCCAGCAGCTTGGCGACTAGCGGGGGGGGGAATGAGCAGTTCTTC.

This clonotype was counted a few times. The V and J genes are TRBV6-1 and TRBJ1-1; D ambiguous. V lost 4 bases, J lost 1 base, and 19 bases lay in between. This CDR3 has 17 residues. CDR1 is MNHNS and CDR2 is SASEGT in the germline V gene. The CDR3 protein is CASSALAAVRTNTEAFF. The CDR3 DNA sequence: TGTGCCAGCAGTGCGCTTGCGGCGGTCCGTACGAACACTGAAGCTTTCTTT.

The chain carries TRBV27 and TRBJ2-3; D gene uncertain. The CDR3 loop spans 14 amino acids. Germline V lookup: CDR1 MNHEY, CDR2 SMNVEV (reference sequence). Trimming took 5 bases from V and 6 from J, leaving 15 bases between them. The DNA for the CDR3 is TGTGCCAGCAGTACCAACTGGATCGTTGATACGCAGTATTTT. This sequence encodes CASSTNWIVDTQYF.

Concerning this clonotype: A much bigger clone sits one base away, suggesting this may be a read error. CDR3 sequence reads: CATMCSEQFF. DNA of the CDR3: TGTGCCACGATGTGCAGTGAGCAGTTCTTC. V is TRBV24-1 and J is TRBJ2-1, with D unclear. CDR1 is KGHDR, CDR2 SFDVKD, per germline. CDR3 size: 10 residues. Trimming left V 10 bases short and J 9 bases short, with 9 bases between.

This clonotype was counted at least ten times. J is TRBJ1-5 and V is TRBV2; a weak D match, TRBD1 (5 bases). This CDR3 has 12 residues. The ends were cut back, 4 bases at V and 6 bases at J, with 7 bases in the middle. From germline, CDR1 is SNHLY and CDR2 FYNNEI. CDR3 in DNA: TGTGCCAGCAGTGGACAGTCTCAGCCCCAGCATTTT. Residues: CASSGQSQPQHF.

This clonotype was seen at least ten times. The rearrangement joins TRBV25-1 to TRBJ2-7, with TRBD1 matching 10 bases. Germline V lookup: CDR1 MGHDK, CDR2 SYGVNS. The V gene end was trimmed by 2 bases and the J gene end by 5 bases; junction bases not matched to a gene: 6. The CDR3 is made up of 15 amino acids. CDR3 sequence (DNA): TGTGCCAGCAGTGAACCCACGACAGGGGGCCACGAGCAGTACTTC. This sequence encodes CASSEPTTGGHEQYF.

The rearrangement joins TRBV7-2 to TRBJ1-1; a possible D gene is TRBD1 (5 bases). V lost 0 bases and J 1 base, leaving 18 bases between the germline ends. This CDR3 is built from 18 residues. Germline values: CDR1 SGHTA, CDR2 FQGNSA. CDR3 sequence: CASSLALKKGSANTEAFF. CDR3 nucleotide sequence: TGTGCCAGCAGCTTAGCGCTTAAGAAGGGGTCCGCGAACACTGAAGCTTTCTTT. The variable domain in full, completed from reference TRBV7-2 and TRBJ1-1, reads GAGVSQSPSNKVTEKGKDVELRCDPISGHTALYWYRQSLGQGLEFLIYFQGNSAPDKSGLPSDRFSAERTGGSVSTLTIQRTQQEDSAVYLCASSLALKKGSANTEAFFGQGTRLTVV.

This clonotype came up a few times. CDR3 bases: TGTGCCAGCGCCTCGTGGGATCGGAATTCACCCCTCCACTTT. This encodes CASASWDRNSPLHF. The gene calls are TRBV12-3 or TRBV12-4 and TRBJ1-6, with D unclear. This CDR3 comprises 14 residues. The V gene lost 8 bases and the J gene lost 7 bases, with 15 bases spanning the gap.

As regards this clonotype: This may arise from a read error, as a much more abundant clone is one base away. The chain combines TRBV6-1 with TRBJ2-6; D possibly corresponds to TRBD2 (6 bases). CDR1 is MNHNS and CDR2 is SASEGT in the germline V gene. CDR3 size: 16 residues. V was shortened by 5 bases and J by 2 bases, with 13 bases between the two germline ends. The CDR3 spells CASSHSGSTGANVLTF. The CDR3, as DNA: TGTGCCAGCAGTCACTCCGGGAGTACTGGGGCCAACGTCCTGACTTTC.